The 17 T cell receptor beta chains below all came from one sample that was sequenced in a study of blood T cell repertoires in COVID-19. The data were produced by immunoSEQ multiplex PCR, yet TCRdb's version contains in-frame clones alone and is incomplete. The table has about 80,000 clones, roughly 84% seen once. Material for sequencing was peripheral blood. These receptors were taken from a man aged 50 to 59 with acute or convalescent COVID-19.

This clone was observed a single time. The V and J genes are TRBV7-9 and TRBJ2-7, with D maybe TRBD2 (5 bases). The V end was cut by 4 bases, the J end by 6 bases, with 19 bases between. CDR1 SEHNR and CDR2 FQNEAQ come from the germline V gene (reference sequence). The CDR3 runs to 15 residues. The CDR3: CASSSLLGALLEQYF. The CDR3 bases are TGTGCCAGCAGCTCATTACTAGGTGCCCTGCTCGAGCAGTACTTC.

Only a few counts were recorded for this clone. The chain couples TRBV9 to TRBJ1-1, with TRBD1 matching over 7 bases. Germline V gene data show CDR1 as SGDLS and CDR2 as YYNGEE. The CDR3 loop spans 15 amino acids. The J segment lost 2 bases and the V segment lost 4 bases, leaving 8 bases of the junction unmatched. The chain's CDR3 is CASSPRGFSNTEAFF. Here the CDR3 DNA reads TGTGCCAGCAGCCCCAGGGGGTTCTCAAACACTGAAGCTTTCTTT.

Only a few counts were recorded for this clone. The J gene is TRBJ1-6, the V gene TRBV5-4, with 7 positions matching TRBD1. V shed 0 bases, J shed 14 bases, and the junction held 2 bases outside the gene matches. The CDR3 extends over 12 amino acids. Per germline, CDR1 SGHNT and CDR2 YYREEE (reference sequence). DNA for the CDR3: TGTGCCAGCAGCTTGGGACAGGGAACCCTCCACTTT. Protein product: CASSLGQGTLHF.

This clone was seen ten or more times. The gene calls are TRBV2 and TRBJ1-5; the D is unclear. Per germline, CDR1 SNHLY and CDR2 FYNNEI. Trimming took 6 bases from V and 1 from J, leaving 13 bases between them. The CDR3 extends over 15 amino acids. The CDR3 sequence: CASSPAGLSNQPQHF. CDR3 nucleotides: TGTGCCAGCAGCCCCGCGGGCTTAAGCAATCAGCCCCAGCATTTT.

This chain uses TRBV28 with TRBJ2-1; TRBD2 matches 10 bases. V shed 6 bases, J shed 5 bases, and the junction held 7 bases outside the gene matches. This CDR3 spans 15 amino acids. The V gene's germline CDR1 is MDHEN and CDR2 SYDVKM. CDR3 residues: CASSIAGGVDNEQFF. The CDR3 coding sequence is TGTGCCAGCAGCATAGCGGGGGGCGTTGACAATGAGCAGTTCTTC. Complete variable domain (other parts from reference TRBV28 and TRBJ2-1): DVKVTQSSRYLVKRTGEKVFLECVQDMDHENMFWYRQDPGLGLRLIYFSYDVKMKEKGDIPEGYSVSREKKERFSLILESASTNQTSMYLCASSIAGGVDNEQFFGPGTRLTVL.

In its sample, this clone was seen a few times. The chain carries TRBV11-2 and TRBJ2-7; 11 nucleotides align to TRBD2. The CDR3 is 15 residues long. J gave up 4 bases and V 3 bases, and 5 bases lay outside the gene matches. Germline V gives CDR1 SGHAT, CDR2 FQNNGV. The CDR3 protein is CASSLRLAGYYEQYF. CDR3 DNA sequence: TGTGCCAGCAGCTTGAGACTAGCGGGATATTACGAGCAGTACTTC.

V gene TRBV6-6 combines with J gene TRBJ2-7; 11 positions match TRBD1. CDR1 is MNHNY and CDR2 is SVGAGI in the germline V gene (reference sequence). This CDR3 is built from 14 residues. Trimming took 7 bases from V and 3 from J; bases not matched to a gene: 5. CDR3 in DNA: TGTGCCAGCAAACCCGGGACAGGGGGCTACGAGCAGTACTTC. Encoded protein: CASKPGTGGYEQYF.

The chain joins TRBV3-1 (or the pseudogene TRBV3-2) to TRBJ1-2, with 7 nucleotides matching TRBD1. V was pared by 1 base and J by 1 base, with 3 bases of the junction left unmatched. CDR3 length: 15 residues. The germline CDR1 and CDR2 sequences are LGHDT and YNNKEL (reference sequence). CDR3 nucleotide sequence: TGTGCCAGCAGCCAAGGGGCAGGGGGTAACTATGGCTACACCTTC. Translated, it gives CASSQGAGGNYGYTF.

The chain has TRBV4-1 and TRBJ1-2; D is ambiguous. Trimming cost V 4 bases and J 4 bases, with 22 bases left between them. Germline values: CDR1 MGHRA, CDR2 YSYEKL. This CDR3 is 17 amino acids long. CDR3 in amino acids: CASSRVIRRTGIYGYTF. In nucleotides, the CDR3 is TGCGCCAGCAGCCGCGTAATACGACGGACCGGGATCTATGGCTACACCTTC.

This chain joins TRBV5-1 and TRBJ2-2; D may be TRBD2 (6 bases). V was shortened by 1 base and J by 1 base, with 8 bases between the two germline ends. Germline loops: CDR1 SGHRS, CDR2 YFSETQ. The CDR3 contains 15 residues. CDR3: CASSLWGVNTGELFF. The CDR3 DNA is TGCGCCAGCAGCTTGTGGGGGGTGAACACCGGGGAGCTGTTTTTT.

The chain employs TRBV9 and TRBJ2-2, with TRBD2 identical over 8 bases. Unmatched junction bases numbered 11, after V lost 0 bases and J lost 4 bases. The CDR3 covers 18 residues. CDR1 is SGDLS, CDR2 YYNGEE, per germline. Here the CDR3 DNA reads TGTGCCAGCAGCGTAGACCCGGGAGGGCCAGTTAGCACCGGGGAGCTGTTTTTT. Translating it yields CASSVDPGGPVSTGELFF.

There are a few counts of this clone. The CDR3 reads CASSVDVGQAGETQYF. The CDR3 coding sequence is TGTGCCAGCAGCGTAGACGTGGGTCAGGCGGGGGAGACCCAGTACTTC. This chain links TRBV9 with TRBJ2-5; D might be TRBD2 (6 bases). V was trimmed by 0 bases and J by 5 bases, leaving 17 bases between them. Germline lookup yields CDR1 SGDLS and CDR2 YYNGEE. This CDR3 is built from 16 residues.

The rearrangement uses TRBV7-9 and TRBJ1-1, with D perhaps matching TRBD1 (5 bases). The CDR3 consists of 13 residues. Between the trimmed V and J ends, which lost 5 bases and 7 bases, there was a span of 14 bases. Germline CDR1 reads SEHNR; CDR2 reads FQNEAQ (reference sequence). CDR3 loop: CASSSRGALEAFF. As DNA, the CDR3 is TGTGCCAGCAGCAGCCGCGGGGCCCTTGAAGCTTTCTTT. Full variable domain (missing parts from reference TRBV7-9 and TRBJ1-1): DTGVSQNPRHKITKRGQNVTFRCDPISEHNRLYWYRQTLGQGPEFLTYFQNEAQLEKSRLLSDRFSAERPKGSFSTLEIQRTEQGDSAMYLCASSSRGALEAFFGQGTRLTVV.

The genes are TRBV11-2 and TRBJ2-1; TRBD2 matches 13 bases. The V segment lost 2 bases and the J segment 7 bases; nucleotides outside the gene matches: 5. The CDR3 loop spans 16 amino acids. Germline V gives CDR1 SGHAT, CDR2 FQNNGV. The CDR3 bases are TGTGCCAGCAGCTTACAACTAGCGGGAGGGCCGAATGAGCAGTTCTTC. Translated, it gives CASSLQLAGGPNEQFF.

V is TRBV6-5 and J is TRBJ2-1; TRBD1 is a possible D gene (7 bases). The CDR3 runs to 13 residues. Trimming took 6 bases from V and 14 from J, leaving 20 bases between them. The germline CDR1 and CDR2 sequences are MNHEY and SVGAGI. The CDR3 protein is CASRFPGGQGEFF. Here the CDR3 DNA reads TGTGCCAGCAGATTCCCAGGGGGGCAGGGTGAGTTCTTC.

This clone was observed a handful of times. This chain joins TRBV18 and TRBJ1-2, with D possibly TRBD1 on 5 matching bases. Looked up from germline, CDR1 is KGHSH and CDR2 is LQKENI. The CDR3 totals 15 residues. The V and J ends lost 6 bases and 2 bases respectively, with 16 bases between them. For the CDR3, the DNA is TGTGCCAGCTCGCCGGCAATAGGGGTAAACTATGGCTACACCTTC. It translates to CASSPAIGVNYGYTF.

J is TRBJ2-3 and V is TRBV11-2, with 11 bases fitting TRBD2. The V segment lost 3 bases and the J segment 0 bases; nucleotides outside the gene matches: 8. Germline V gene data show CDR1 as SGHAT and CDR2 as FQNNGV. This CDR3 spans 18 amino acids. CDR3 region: CASSLWASGRSSTDTQYF. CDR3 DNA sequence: TGTGCCAGCAGCTTGTGGGCTAGCGGGAGGTCTAGCACAGATACGCAGTATTTT.